This TCR beta chain was sequenced in a study of vaccination effects on CD4 cells after COVID-19. In the study overall: Either the BNT162b2 or mRNA-1273 vaccine was given to participants in two doses. General study findings and limits: Only a few convalescent patients and no early post-infection timepoints featured in the study.

Comments on this clone: Its antigen is still unknown.

Clones were read by immunoSEQ multiplex PCR, and TCRdb kept only the in-frame ones, dropping some. The table includes more than 50,000 clones, more than 60% detected once. Culturing for more than 9 days preceded CD4+ T cell isolation. Each vaccine recipient was nucleocapsid antibody negative and had no prior SARS-CoV-2 infection. Fresh IL-2-containing medium replaced half the medium on days 3 and 7. Trimming shortened V by 0 bases and J by 11 bases, and 20 bases separated the two germline ends. This CDR3 contains 17 residues. The sequencing here drew on CD4+ T cells from PBMCs cultured without peptide, taken before COVID-19 vaccination. The TCR sequence derives from a human donor who received a COVID-19 vaccine. The rearrangement joins TRBV23-1 to TRBJ1-6; tentatively, D is TRBD1 (6 bases). TRBV23-1 is designated an ORF whose function remains uncertain. CDR3 in amino acids: CASSQSGGDGDFPPLHF. The CDR3 nucleotides read TGCGCCAGCAGTCAATCGGGGGGCGACGGAGATTTTCCACCCCTCCACTTT.